The clone carrying this T cell receptor beta chain appeared a few times. A single base separates this from a much larger clone, so it may be a read error. MiXCR, run by TCRdb on the reads, gives a single entry per CDR3 protein. The sample includes about 450,000 distinct CDR3 sequences, around 32% seen only once; the top ten take about an eighth. These data belong to a study of T cell repertoires in cytomegalovirus infection. Trimming cost V 5 bases and J 5 bases; bases outside gene matches: 5. The germline gives CDR1 SGHTA, CDR2 FQGNSA. The CDR3 totals 13 residues. Sample: PBMCs. The chain has TRBV7-2 and TRBJ1-2; 7 positions agree with TRBD1. This receptor was obtained from a human donor in good health (CMV status not recorded). Some clones in this sample may be carry-over from other donors' samples. CDR3 bases: TGTGCCAGCAGCCCCGTACAGGGGTATGGCTACACCTTC. It codes for CASSPVQGYGYTF. Drawing the rest from reference TRBV7-2 and TRBJ1-2, the complete variable domain is GAGVSQSPSNKVTEKGKDVELRCDPISGHTALYWYRQSLGQGLEFLIYFQGNSAPDKSGLPSDRFSAERTGGSVSTLTIQRTQQEDSAVYLCASSPVQGYGYTFGSGTRLTVV.